One and the same sample provided the 8 T cell receptor beta chains below, sequenced in a study of low-dose radiotherapy and immunotherapy resistance in tumors. Sample time point: after trial treatment. Treatment indicated: LDRT plus nivolumab, ipilimumab, low-dose cyclophosphamide and aspirin (RACIN trial). TRAV- and TRBV-specific primers, spanning alpha and beta chains, primed first-strand cDNA. TCR amplification ran approximately 20 PCR cycles using constant-region and V-primer adapter primers. TCRdb reprocessed the reads via MiXCR and lists one record per CDR3 protein. The repertoire holds 75,000 to 95,000 distinct CDR3 sequences, 20% to 25% seen once, with roughly 12% in the top ten. The sample in question was PBMCs, obtained after low-dose radiotherapy plus immunotherapy. These receptor sequences come from a female donor with ovarian cancer.

This clonotype was observed at least ten times. This chain uses TRBV12-3 or TRBV12-4 with TRBJ1-3; D unclear. The V end lost 4 bases, the J end lost 8 bases, and 6 bases lay between the germline ends. The CDR3 loop spans 11 amino acids. The CDR3 nucleotides read TGTGCCAGCAGTTGGATGGACACCATATATTTT. Translating gives CASSWMDTIYF.

The chain is built from TRBV26 and TRBJ1-6; the table's D call of TRBD1 was not tested on the DNA. TRBV26 is tagged as a pseudogene. CDR3 length: 14 amino acids. CDR3 region: CASSRTGGESPLHF. In nucleotides, the CDR3 is TGTGCCAGCAGCCGGACAGGGGGCGAATCACCCCTCCACTTT.

This chain connects TRBV7-2 to TRBJ2-1; 10 nucleotides match TRBD2. Germline CDR1 SGHTA, CDR2 FQGNSA. Trimming took 5 bases from V and 14 from J; bases not matched to a gene: 3. There are 11 residues in the CDR3. Here the CDR3 reads CASSASGGEFF. The CDR3 DNA is TGTGCCAGCAGCGCTAGCGGGGGCGAGTTCTTC.

Remarks on this clonotype: This likely came from a read error, as a far larger clone is one base away. This rearrangement joins TRBV5-4 to TRBJ2-1, with 11 positions matching TRBD1. V was pared by 1 base and J by 10 bases, with 19 bases of the junction left unmatched. Germline CDR1 is SGHNT and CDR2 is YYREEE (reference sequence). The CDR3 is 19 amino acids. The chain's CDR3 is CASSLSGQGDLATAYEQFF. CDR3 nucleotide sequence: TGTGCCAGCAGCTTGTCGGGACAGGGGGATCTAGCAACCGCCTACGAGCAGTTCTTC. The full variable domain, its missing parts supplied by reference TRBV5-4 and TRBJ2-1, is ETGVTQSPTHLIKTRGQQVTLRCSSQSGHNTVSWYQQALGQGPQFIFQYYREEENGRGNFPPRFSGLQFPNYSSELNVNALELDDSALYLCASSLSGQGDLATAYEQFFGPGTRLTVL.

On this clonotype itself: It is unclear where the CDR3 begins or ends on the DNA, so no DNA is shown, and the CDR3 is as TCRdb lists it. The V and J genes are TRBV7-9 and TRBJ2-2; the D call in the table, TRBD1, was not verified against the DNA. The CDR3 totals 15 residues, both ends included. Germline CDR1 reads SEHNR; CDR2 reads FQNEAQ (reference sequence). The CDR3 spells CASSPRGLSGELFFF.

This clonotype has a handful of counts. Possible read error: a much larger clone is one base away. J is TRBJ1-5 and V is TRBV12-3 or TRBV12-4; D is uncertain. This CDR3 is 13 amino acids long. CDR3 coding DNA: TGTGCCAGCAGCGAGTTTAGCAGTCAGCCCCAGCATTTT. Protein product: CASSEFSSQPQHF.

In this sample, this clonotype turned up many times. The V call is TRBV29-1, the J call TRBJ2-1, with D perhaps TRBD1 or TRBD2 (6 bases each). Germline V gene lookup returns CDR1 SQVTM and CDR2 ANQGSEA. Between the trimmed V and J ends, which lost 7 bases and 8 bases, there was a span of 18 bases. The CDR3 is made up of 13 amino acids. Written as DNA, the CDR3 is TGCAGCGGCGCACAGGGTTGGGGGGATGAGCAGTTCTTC. This gives the protein CSGAQGWGDEQFF.

This clonotype was observed at least ten times. The genes are TRBV3-1 and TRBJ1-4; no definite D call. The CDR3 has 13 amino acids. Deletions cut 2 bases from V and 5 bases from J, with 6 bases between. The germline V gene encodes CDR1 LGHDT and CDR2 YNNKEL (reference sequence). CDR3 region: CASSQPKNEKLFF. The CDR3, as DNA: TGTGCCAGCAGCCAACCAAAAAATGAAAAACTGTTTTTT.